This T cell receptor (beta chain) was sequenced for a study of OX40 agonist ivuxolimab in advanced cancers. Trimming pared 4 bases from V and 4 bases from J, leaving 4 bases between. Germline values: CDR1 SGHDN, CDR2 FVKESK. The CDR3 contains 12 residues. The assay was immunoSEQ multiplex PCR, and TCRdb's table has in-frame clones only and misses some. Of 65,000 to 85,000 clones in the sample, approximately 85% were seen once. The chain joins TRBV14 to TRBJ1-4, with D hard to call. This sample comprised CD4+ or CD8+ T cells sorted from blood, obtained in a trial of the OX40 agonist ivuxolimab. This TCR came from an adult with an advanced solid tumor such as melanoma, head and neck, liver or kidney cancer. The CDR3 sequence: CASSRYNEKLFF. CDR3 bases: TGTGCCAGCAGCCGGTATAATGAAAAACTGTTTTTT.